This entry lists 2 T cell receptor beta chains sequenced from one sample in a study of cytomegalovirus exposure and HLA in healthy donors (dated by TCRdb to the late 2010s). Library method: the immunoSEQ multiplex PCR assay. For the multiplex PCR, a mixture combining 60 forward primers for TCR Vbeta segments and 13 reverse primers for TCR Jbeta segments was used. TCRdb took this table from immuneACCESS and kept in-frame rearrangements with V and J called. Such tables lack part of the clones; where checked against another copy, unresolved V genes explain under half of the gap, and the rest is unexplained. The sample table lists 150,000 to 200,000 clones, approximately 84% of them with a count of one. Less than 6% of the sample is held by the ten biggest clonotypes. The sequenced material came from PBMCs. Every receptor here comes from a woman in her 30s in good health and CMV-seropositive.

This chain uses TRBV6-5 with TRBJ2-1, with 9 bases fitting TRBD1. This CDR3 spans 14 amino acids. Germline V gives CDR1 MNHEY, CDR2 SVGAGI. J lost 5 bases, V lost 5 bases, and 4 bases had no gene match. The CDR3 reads CASSDGTGHNEQFF. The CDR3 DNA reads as TGTGCCAGCAGTGACGGGACAGGGCACAATGAGCAGTTCTTC.

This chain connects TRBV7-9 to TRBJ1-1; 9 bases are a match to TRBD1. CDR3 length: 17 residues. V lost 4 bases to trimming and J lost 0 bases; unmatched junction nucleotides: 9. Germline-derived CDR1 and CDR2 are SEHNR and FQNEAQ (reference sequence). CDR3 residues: CASSSGQGLAVNTEAFF. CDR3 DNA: TGTGCCAGCAGCTCGGGACAGGGTTTGGCGGTGAACACTGAAGCTTTCTTT. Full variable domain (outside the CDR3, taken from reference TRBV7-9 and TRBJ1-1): DTGVSQNPRHKITKRGQNVTFRCDPISEHNRLYWYRQTLGQGPEFLTYFQNEAQLEKSRLLSDRFSAERPKGSFSTLEIQRTEQGDSAMYLCASSSGQGLAVNTEAFFGQGTRLTVV.